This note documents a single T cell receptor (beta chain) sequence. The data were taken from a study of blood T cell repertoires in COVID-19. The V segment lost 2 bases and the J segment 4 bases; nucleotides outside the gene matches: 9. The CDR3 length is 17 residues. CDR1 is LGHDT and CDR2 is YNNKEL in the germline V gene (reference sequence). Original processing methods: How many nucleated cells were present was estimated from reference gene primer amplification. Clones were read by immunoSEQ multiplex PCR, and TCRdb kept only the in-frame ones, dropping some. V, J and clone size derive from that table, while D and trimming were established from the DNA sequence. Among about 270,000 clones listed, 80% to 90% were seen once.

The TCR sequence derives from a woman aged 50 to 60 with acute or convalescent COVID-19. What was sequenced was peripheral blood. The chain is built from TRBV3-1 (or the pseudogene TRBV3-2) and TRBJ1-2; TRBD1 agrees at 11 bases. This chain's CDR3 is CASSQPGGQGAIYGYTF. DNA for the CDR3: TGTGCCAGCAGCCAACCTGGCGGACAGGGGGCTATCTATGGCTACACCTTC.